The 15 T cell receptor beta chains presented below share a single source sample, sequenced in a study of T-cell memory formation after mild COVID-19. A single record per CDR3 protein comes from TCRdb applying MiXCR to the 5' RACE reads. Found here are 350,000 to 400,000 distinct CDR3 sequences, over 20% of them singletons; the top ten hold around 12%. Sequencing input: PBMCs or a T cell subset sorted from them (not recorded which). These receptors all come from an adult woman who had mild COVID-19 (a few samples of this study predate the infection). Cell type and time point are not known.

This rearrangement joins TRBV6-5 to TRBJ2-3, with D tentatively TRBD1 (5 bases). Trimming stripped 6 bases from V and 3 bases from J, with 19 bases between. The CDR3 has 16 residues. The germline V gene has CDR1 MNHEY and CDR2 SVGAGI. The CDR3 region has the DNA TGTGCCAGCAGCCCCTCGGTGGGGCAGGGAACAGATACGCAGTATTTT. Translating it yields CASSPSVGQGTDTQYF.

Ten or more counts support this clonotype. The rearrangement uses TRBV7-9 and TRBJ2-1; D gene unclear. The CDR3 runs 18 residues. V was pared by 6 bases and J by 0 bases, with 21 bases between. Germline loops: CDR1 SEHNR, CDR2 FQNEAQ (reference sequence). DNA for the CDR3: TGTGCCAGCAGTACTCCGAGGACGCCCACTAACTCCTACAATGAGCAGTTCTTC. Amino acids: CASSTPRTPTNSYNEQFF.

The chain couples TRBV15 to TRBJ2-1; TRBD2 might be the D (5 bases). The CDR3 extends over 14 amino acids. Trimming shortened V by 5 bases and J by 5 bases, and 13 bases separated the two germline ends. The V gene's germline CDR1 is LNHNV and CDR2 YYDKDF (reference sequence). The CDR3 DNA follows: TGTGCCACCAGCCGCCACTTGGGAGACAATGAGCAGTTCTTC. Translated: CATSRHLGDNEQFF.

This clonotype was observed many times. The J gene is TRBJ1-6, the V gene TRBV3-1, with D perhaps matching TRBD1 (5 bases). Trimming removed 0 bases from V and 7 bases from J, with 16 bases in between. CDR3 length: 17 residues. The germline V gene has CDR1 LGHDT and CDR2 YNNKEL (reference sequence). CDR3 loop: CASSQENGALRNSPLHF. For the CDR3, the DNA is TGTGCCAGCAGCCAAGAAAATGGGGCACTACGGAATTCACCCCTCCACTTT.

The V and J genes are TRBV12-3 or TRBV12-4 and TRBJ1-2; no firm D call. V was trimmed by 5 bases and J by 0 bases, leaving 10 bases between them. There are 14 residues in the CDR3. The CDR3 DNA is TGTGCCAGCAGTGGCAGGTCGACTAACTATGGCTACACCTTC. Its protein is CASSGRSTNYGYTF.

This clonotype appeared many times. CDR3 amino acids: CASSSRGSYNSPLHF. CDR3 nucleotides: TGTGCCAGCAGCTCGCGCGGCTCCTATAATTCACCCCTCCACTTT. The chain combines TRBV7-6 with TRBJ1-6; D remains ambiguous. V lost 4 bases and J lost 0, with 7 bases in between. CDR3 length: 15 amino acids. Germline-derived CDR1 and CDR2 are SGHVS and FNYEAQ. Looking up the rest from reference TRBV7-6 and TRBJ1-6 gives the full variable domain: GAGVSQSPRYKVTKRGQDVALRCDPISGHVSLYWYRQALGQGPEFLTYFNYEAQQDKSGLPNDRFSAERPEGSISTLTIQRTEQRDSAMYRCASSSRGSYNSPLHFGNGTRLTVT.

Only a few counts were recorded for this clonotype. V and J are TRBV11-2 and TRBJ2-7, with D tentatively TRBD1 (5 bases). Trimming pared 2 bases from V and 4 bases from J, leaving 9 bases between. CDR1 is SGHAT, CDR2 FQNNGV, per germline. CDR3 length: 13 amino acids. The CDR3 DNA reads TGTGCCAGCAGCTTAAGGGCAGGGTACGAGCAGTACTTC. It is translated as CASSLRAGYEQYF.

This clonotype has a handful of counts. The chain combines TRBV3-1 with TRBJ1-5; D perhaps matches TRBD1 (5 bases). The CDR3 spans 19 residues. Germline CDR1 LGHDT, CDR2 YNNKEL (reference sequence). The V end was cut by 0 bases, the J end by 0 bases, with 18 bases between. CDR3 bases: TGTGCCAGCAGCCAAGATCCGGGGGGGAATTGGGATAGCAATCAGCCCCAGCATTTT. It specifies CASSQDPGGNWDSNQPQHF.

The V and J genes are TRBV6-5 and TRBJ1-6, with TRBD1 matching 9 bases. Per germline, CDR1 MNHEY and CDR2 SVGAGI. The V gene end was trimmed by 4 bases and the J gene end by 3 bases; junction bases not matched to a gene: 10. The CDR3 consists of 18 residues. As DNA, the CDR3 is TGTGCCAGCAGTTTCAAGACAGGGGGACAGCGCTATAATTCACCCCTCCACTTT. It yields the protein CASSFKTGGQRYNSPLHF.

This sequence joins TRBV24-1 and TRBJ2-3, with 12 bases lining up with TRBD2. The CDR3 has 19 residues. The V gene's germline CDR1 is KGHDR and CDR2 SFDVKD. Trimming at V came to 1 base and at J to 3 bases, leaving 10 bases not matched to a gene. CDR3 sequence reads: CATSDFSSGRGGGTDTQYF. The CDR3 nucleotides read TGTGCCACCAGTGATTTCTCTAGCGGGAGGGGGGGAGGAACAGATACGCAGTATTTT.

The CDR3 loop is CASSPRMDTQYF. The CDR3 DNA is TGCGCCAGCAGCCCGCGGATGGATACGCAGTATTTT. The chain recombines TRBV4-1 with TRBJ2-3; no definite D call. The CDR3 covers 12 residues. Trimming shortened V by 4 bases and J by 6 bases, and 8 bases separated the two germline ends. In germline, CDR1 is MGHRA, CDR2 YSYEKL.

This clonotype was observed a handful of times. One end of the junction is discordant with germline, which a read error may explain. The chain employs TRBV12-3 or TRBV12-4 and TRBJ2-2; 8 nucleotides line up with TRBD1. This CDR3 is 16 amino acids long. The CDR3 is CASSLADRGNTGELFF. The CDR3 region has the DNA TGTGCCAGCAGCTTAGCCGACAGGGGTAACACCGGGGAGCTGTTTTTT.

The CDR3 protein is CASSSGPRLGQYF. The CDR3, as DNA: TGTGCCAGCAGCTCGGGACCCCGCCTAGGGCAGTACTTC. V and J are TRBV7-9 and TRBJ2-7; TRBD1 or TRBD2 may be the D gene (5 bases each). The CDR3 is made up of 13 amino acids. The ends were cut back, 4 bases at V and 9 bases at J, with 16 bases in the middle. Germline CDR1 is SEHNR and CDR2 is FQNEAQ (reference sequence).

The chain couples TRBV11-1 to TRBJ1-3; D unresolved. V lost 5 bases, J lost 0 bases, and 8 bases lay in between. Looked up from germline, CDR1 is SGHAT and CDR2 is FQDESV (reference sequence). This CDR3 contains 14 residues. CDR3 sequence: CASSRTNSGNTIYF. CDR3 coding DNA: TGTGCCAGCAGCCGCACGAACTCTGGAAACACCATATATTTT.

This chain uses TRBV30 with TRBJ2-3; TRBD2 matches 12 bases. The CDR3 is 18 amino acids. Germline V gene sequence: CDR1 GTSNPN, CDR2 SVGIG (reference sequence). After removal of 1 base from V and 3 bases from J, the junction contained 11 bases not matched to a gene. CDR3 coding DNA: TGTGCCTGGAGTGGGAGGGCTAGCGGGAGGGCCGTGACAGATACGCAGTATTTT. It is translated as CAWSGRASGRAVTDTQYF.